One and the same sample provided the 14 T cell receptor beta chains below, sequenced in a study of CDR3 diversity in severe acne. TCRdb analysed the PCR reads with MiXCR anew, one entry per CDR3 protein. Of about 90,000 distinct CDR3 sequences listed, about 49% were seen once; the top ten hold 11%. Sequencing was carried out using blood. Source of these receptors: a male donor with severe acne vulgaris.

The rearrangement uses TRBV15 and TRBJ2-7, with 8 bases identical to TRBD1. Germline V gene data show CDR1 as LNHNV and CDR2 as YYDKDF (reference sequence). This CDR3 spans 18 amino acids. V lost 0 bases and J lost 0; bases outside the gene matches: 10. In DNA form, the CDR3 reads TGTGCCACCAGCAGAGAAAGTCCGGGACAGGTCGCCTCCTACGAGCAGTACTTC. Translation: CATSRESPGQVASYEQYF.

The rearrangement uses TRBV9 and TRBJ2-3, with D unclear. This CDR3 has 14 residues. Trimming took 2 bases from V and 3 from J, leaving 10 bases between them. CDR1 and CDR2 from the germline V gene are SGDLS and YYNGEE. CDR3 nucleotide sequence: TGTGCCAGCAGCGTTGGAAGTGATACAGATACGCAGTATTTT. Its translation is CASSVGSDTDTQYF.

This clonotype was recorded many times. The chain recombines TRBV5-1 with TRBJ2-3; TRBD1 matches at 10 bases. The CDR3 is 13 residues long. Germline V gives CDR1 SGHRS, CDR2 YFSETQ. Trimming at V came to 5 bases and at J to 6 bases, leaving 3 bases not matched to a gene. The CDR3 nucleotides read TGCGCCAGCAGTGGGACAGGGGAGGATACGCAGTATTTT. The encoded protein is CASSGTGEDTQYF.

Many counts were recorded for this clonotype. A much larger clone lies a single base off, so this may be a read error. The CDR3 loop reads CASSATGGSYNEQFF. The CDR3, as DNA: TGCGCCAGCAGCGCTACGGGAGGCTCCTACAATGAGCAGTTCTTC. This chain uses TRBV5-1 with TRBJ2-1; 7 bases agree with TRBD2. Unmatched junction bases numbered 4, after V lost 4 bases and J lost 0 bases. Germline CDR1 is SGHRS and CDR2 is YFSETQ. The length of the CDR3 is 15 residues.

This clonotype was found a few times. The DNA for the CDR3 is TGCGCCAGCAGTGAGGACAGGGGAGAGACCCAGTACTTC. Translation gives CASSEDRGETQYF. The chain links TRBV10-1 to TRBJ2-5; 8 bases line up with TRBD1. The ends lost 2 bases at V and 4 bases at J; junction bases unmatched: 0. CDR1 WNHNN and CDR2 SYGVQD come from the germline V gene (reference sequence). The CDR3 is 13 residues long.

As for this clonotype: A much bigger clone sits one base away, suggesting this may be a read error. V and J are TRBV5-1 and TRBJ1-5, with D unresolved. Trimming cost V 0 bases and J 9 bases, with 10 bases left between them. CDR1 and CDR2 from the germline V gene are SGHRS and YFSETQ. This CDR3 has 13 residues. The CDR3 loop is CASSLAPDRPQHF. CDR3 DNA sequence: TGCGCCAGCAGCTTGGCCCCTGATCGGCCCCAGCATTTT.

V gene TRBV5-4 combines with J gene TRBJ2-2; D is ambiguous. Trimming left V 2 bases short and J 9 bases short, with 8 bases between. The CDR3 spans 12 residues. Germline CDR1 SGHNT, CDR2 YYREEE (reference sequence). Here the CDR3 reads CASSLHTRELFF. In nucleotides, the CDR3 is TGTGCCAGCAGCTTACATACCAGGGAGCTGTTTTTT.

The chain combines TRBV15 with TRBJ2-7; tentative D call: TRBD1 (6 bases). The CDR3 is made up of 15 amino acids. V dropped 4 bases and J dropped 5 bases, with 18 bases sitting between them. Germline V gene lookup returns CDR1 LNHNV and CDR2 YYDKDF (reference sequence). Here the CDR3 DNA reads TGTGCCACCAGCACAATCCTCGCAGGGGCCAACGAGCAGTACTTC. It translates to CATSTILAGANEQYF.

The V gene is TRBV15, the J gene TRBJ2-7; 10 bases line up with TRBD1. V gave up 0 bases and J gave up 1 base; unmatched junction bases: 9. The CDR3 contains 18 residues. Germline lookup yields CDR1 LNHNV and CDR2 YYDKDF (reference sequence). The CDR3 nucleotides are TGTGCCACCAGCAGAGAAAGTCCGGGACAGGGGCGGTCCTACGAGCAGTACTTC. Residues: CATSRESPGQGRSYEQYF.

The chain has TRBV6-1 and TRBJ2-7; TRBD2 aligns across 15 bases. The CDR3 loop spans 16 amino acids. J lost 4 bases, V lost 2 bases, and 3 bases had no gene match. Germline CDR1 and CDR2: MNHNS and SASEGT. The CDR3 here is CASSEIGLAGGYEQYF. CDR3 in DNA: TGTGCCAGCAGTGAAATCGGACTAGCGGGAGGGTACGAGCAGTACTTC.

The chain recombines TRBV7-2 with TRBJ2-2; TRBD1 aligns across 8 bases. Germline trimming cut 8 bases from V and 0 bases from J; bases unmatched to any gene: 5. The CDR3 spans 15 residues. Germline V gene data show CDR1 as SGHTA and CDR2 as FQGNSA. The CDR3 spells CASLRQGPNTGELFF. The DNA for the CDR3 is TGTGCCAGCCTCAGACAGGGGCCGAACACCGGGGAGCTGTTTTTT.

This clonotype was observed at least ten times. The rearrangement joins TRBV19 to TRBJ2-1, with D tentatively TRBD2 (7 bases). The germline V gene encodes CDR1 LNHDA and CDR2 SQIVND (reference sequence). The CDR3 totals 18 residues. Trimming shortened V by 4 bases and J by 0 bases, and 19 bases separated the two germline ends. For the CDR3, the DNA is TGTGCCAGTAGTACTAGGGGGGGGGTTACTAACTCCTACAATGAGCAGTTCTTC. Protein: CASSTRGGVTNSYNEQFF.

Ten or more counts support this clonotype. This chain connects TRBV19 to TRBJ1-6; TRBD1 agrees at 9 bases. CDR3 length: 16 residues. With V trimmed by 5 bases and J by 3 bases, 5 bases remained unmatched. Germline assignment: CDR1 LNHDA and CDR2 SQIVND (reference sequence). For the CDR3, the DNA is TGTGCCAGTAGTCCGCGGACAGGGGACTATAATTCACCCCTCCACTTT. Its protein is CASSPRTGDYNSPLHF.

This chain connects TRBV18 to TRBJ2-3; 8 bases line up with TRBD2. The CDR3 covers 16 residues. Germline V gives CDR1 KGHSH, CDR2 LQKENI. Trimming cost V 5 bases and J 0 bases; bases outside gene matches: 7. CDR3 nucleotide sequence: TGTGCCAGCTCAAAACTAGCGGTATCTAGCACAGATACGCAGTATTTT. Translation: CASSKLAVSSTDTQYF.